This T cell receptor (beta chain) was retrieved from a study of identical twins. This clonotype was seen at least ten times. It was template switching that added a universal primer site, and there were unique molecular identifiers on the cDNA. TCRdb itself ran the 5' RACE reads through MiXCR, one entry per CDR3 protein. Among about 570,000 distinct CDR3 sequences, just under 10% were seen once, and the ten largest hold around 3%. V was pared by 3 bases and J by 2 bases, with 11 bases between. Germline V gene sequence: CDR1 SGHRS, CDR2 YFSETQ. CDR3 size: 14 residues. A further study also used this sample, focusing on yellow fever vaccine responses in identical twins.

This receptor was identified in a woman aged 18-29 years in good health. The source material was PBMCs. The chain joins TRBV5-1 to TRBJ1-1; weak D call: TRBD1 (6 bases). CDR3 bases: TGCGCCAGCAGCTCGGGACATCCAAACACTGAAGCTTTCTTT. It translates to CASSSGHPNTEAFF.